This TCR beta chain appears in the sequencing data of a study of cytomegalovirus exposure and HLA in healthy donors. Amplification used 60 Vbeta primers and 13 Jbeta primers. TCRdb's table, derived via immunoSEQ multiplex PCR, lists solely in-frame clones and lacks some. The data hold about 160,000 clones, with approximately 78% observed a single time. Germline CDR1 reads MDHEN; CDR2 reads SYDVKM. The CDR3 is 15 residues long. The ends were cut back, 3 bases at V and 0 bases at J, with 10 bases in the middle. Sequenced input: PBMCs. This receptor was obtained from a girl aged 2 to 9 in good health and CMV-seropositive. The gene calls are TRBV28 and TRBJ2-3; weak D call: TRBD2 (5 bases). CDR3 amino acids: CASSFGDSSTDTQYF. The DNA for the CDR3 is TGTGCCAGCAGTTTCGGGGATTCTAGCACAGATACGCAGTATTTT.